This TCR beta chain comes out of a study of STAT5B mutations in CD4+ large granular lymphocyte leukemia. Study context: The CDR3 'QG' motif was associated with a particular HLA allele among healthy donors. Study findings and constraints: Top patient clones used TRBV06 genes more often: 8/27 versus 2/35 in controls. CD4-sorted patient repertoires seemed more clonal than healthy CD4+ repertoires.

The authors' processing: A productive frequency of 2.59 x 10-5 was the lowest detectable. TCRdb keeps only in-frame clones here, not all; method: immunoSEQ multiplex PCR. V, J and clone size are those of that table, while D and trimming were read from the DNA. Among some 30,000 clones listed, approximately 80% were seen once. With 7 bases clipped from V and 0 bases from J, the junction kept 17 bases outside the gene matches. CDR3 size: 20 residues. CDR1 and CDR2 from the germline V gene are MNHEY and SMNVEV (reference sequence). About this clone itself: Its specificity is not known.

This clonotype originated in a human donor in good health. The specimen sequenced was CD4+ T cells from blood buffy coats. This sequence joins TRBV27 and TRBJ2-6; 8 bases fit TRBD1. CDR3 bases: TGTGCCAGCACAACCTTACTGGGGGGACAGGCCAGCTCTGGGGCCAACGTCCTGACTTTC. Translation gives CASTTLLGGQASSGANVLTF.